The subject of this entry is one TCR beta chain. The source of the sample is a study of blood T cell repertoires in COVID-19. Profiling relied on immunoSEQ multiplex PCR, and the TCRdb table lists in-frame clones only, not all of them. The data show about 110,000 clones, about three quarters seen once. The CDR3 extends over 15 amino acids. CDR1 is LNHDA and CDR2 is SQIVND in the germline V gene (reference sequence). Trimming removed 1 base from V and 5 bases from J, with 11 bases in between. The sequence derives from a woman aged 80 or over with active or convalescent COVID-19. The material sequenced was peripheral blood. V gene TRBV19 combines with J gene TRBJ1-4; D is undetermined. The CDR3 region is CASSIGARINEKLFF. The CDR3 DNA sequence: TGTGCCAGTAGTATAGGGGCCAGGATCAATGAAAAACTGTTTTTT. The full variable domain, rest sourced from reference TRBV19 and TRBJ1-4, is DGGITQSPKYLFRKEGQNVTLSCEQNLNHDAMYWYRQDPGQGLRLIYYSQIVNDFQKGDIAEGYSVSREKKESFPLTVTSAQKNPTAFYLCASSIGARINEKLFFGSGTQLSVL.